This T cell receptor (beta chain) was identified during a study of human T cells and chemical hapten exposure. Time point: pre-sensitization, week 0. The treatment here: therapeutic diphenylcyclopropenone sensitization with weekly scalp DPC. A single record per CDR3 protein comes from TCRdb applying MiXCR to the RACE reads. The table lists 85,000 to 120,000 distinct CDR3 sequences, approximately 12% of them singletons. V shed 4 bases and J shed 0 bases, with 10 bases lying between them. Germline V gene lookup returns CDR1 MNHNS and CDR2 SASEGT. The CDR3 is 15 amino acids. The gene calls are TRBV6-1 and TRBJ1-3, with D hard to call. The sample consisted of whole blood, taken in connection with sensitization to the hapten diphenylcyclopropenone (DPC). The sequence was obtained from a woman aged 45-65 years with alopecia areata. Some clones in this sample may be carry-over from other donors' samples. For the CDR3, the DNA is TGTGCCAGCAGTGGACGGGTTCCCTCTGGAAACACCATATATTTT. It yields the protein CASSGRVPSGNTIYF.